The 3 T cell receptor beta chains in this list originate from one sample, sequenced in a study of blood T cell dynamics during melanoma immunotherapy. Sequencing was performed with immunoSEQ multiplex PCR; in TCRdb, only in-frame clones are kept and a portion is missing. In the table there are about 10,000 clones, around nine tenths of which are singletons. Time point specified: pre-treatment baseline. The input for sequencing was blood, taken from a patient treated with checkpoint blockade. These receptors all come from a human donor with melanoma.

The chain recombines TRBV11-1 with TRBJ2-5; D call uncertain. Trimming pared 5 bases from V and 5 bases from J, leaving 15 bases between. The CDR3 spans 14 residues. Per germline, CDR1 SGHAT and CDR2 FQDESV (reference sequence). The CDR3 reads CASSPTNLGETQYF. Written as DNA, the CDR3 is TGTGCCAGCAGCCCGACCAATCTGGGGGAGACCCAGTACTTC.

The V call is TRBV18, the J call TRBJ2-7, with 9 nucleotides matching TRBD1. V shed 5 bases and J 3 bases; nucleotides not matched to a gene: 5. Germline CDR1 and CDR2: KGHSH and LQKENI. The CDR3 length is 14 residues. CDR3 amino acids: CASSNLGQGYEQYF. CDR3 in DNA: TGTGCCAGCTCAAATTTGGGACAGGGCTACGAGCAGTACTTC.

The chain links TRBV19 to TRBJ1-5; perhaps TRBD1 as D (6 bases). The V and J ends lost 3 bases and 1 base respectively, with 10 bases between them. CDR3 length: 15 residues. From germline, CDR1 is LNHDA and CDR2 SQIVND (reference sequence). The CDR3 here is CASSISRGSNQPQHF. The CDR3 nucleotides are TGTGCCAGTAGTATTTCGAGGGGGAGCAATCAGCCCCAGCATTTT.